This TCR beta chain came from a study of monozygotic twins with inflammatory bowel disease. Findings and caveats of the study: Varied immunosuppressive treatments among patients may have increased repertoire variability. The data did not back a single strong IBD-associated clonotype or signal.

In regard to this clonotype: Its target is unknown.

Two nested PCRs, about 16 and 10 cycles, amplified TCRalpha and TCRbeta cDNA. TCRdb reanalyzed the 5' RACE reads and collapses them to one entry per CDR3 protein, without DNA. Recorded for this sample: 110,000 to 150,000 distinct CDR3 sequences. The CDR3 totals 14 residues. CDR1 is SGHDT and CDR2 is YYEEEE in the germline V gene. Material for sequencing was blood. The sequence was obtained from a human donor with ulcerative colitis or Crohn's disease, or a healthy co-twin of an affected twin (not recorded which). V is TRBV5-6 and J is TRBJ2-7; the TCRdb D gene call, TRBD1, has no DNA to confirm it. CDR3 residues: CASSLDAGSYEQYF.